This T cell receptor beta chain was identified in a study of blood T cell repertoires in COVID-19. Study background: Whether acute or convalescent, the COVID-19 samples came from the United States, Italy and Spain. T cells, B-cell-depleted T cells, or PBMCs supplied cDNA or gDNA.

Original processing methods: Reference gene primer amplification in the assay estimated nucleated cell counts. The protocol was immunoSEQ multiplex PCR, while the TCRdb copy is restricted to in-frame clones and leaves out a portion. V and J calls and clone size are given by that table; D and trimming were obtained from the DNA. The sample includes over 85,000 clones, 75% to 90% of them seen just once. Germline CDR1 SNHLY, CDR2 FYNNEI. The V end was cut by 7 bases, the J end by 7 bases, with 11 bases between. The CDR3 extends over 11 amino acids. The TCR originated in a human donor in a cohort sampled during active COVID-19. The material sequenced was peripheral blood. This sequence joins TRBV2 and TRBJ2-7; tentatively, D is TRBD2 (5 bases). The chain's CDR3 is CASILAREQYF. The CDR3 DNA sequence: TGTGCCAGCATTCTAGCACGGGAGCAGTACTTC.